This TCR beta chain is from a study of a mutant IDH1 vaccine in newly diagnosed glioma. General study points: Pseudoprogression showed no apparent link to changes in top peripheral T cell clonotypes.

The table came from immunoSEQ multiplex PCR; TCRdb's copy has only in-frame clones and leaves some out. The sample has about 23,000 clones, 65% to 80% seen once. This CDR3 is 14 amino acids long. Trimming removed 8 bases at V and 0 bases at J, with 8 bases between. The V gene's germline CDR1 is MRHNA and CDR2 SNTAGT. The time point denotes: week 11, during vaccination. Topical imiquimod accompanied each vaccine dose, which consisted of 300 ug of mutant IDH1 20-mer peptide. The sample holds a few counts of this clone. What it binds is unknown. Sequences were derived from PBMCs, sampled from a glioma patient whose treatment included an IDH1 peptide vaccine. This TCR derives from a man between 40 and 49 years old with glioma. The rearrangement joins TRBV6-4 to TRBJ2-6, with D hard to call. In nucleotides, the CDR3 is TGTGCCAGCCGGACCGACTCTGGGGCCAACGTCCTGACTTTC. Residues: CASRTDSGANVLTF.